By share, the clone carrying this T cell receptor (beta chain) ranks as medium-sized (0.01 to 0.1%). TCRdb redid the calling of the 5' RACE reads with MiXCR, one entry per CDR3 protein. In the table there are about 23,000 distinct CDR3 sequences, 4% to 6% of which are singletons. V lost 3 bases to trimming and J lost 5 bases, with 11 bases between them. The germline gives CDR1 DFQATT, CDR2 SNEGSKA (reference sequence). The CDR3 length is 14 residues. The data originate from a study of spatial heterogeneity in lung cancer. Time point of the sample: sample taken at primary tumor resection. TCRs were sequenced from unsorted whole RNA of tumor, nontumor lung or PBMC.

This chain joins TRBV20-1 and TRBJ1-6; maybe TRBD1 (5 bases). The sequence was obtained from a male donor with early-stage non-small cell lung cancer. Sequenced material: PBMCs, taken at surgery. The CDR3 DNA reads as TGCAGTGCTAGTACGGGGACTAATAATTCACCCCTCCACTTT. Its protein product is CSASTGTNNSPLHF.